Sequencing of this T cell receptor (beta chain) was carried out in a study of STAT5B mutations in CD4+ large granular lymphocyte leukemia. V was trimmed by 1 base and J by 1 base, leaving 10 bases between them. This CDR3 has 15 residues. Per the germline V gene, CDR1 is KGHSH and CDR2 is LQKENI. This clone has just a few counts. The antigen is unknown. Clones were sequenced by immunoSEQ multiplex PCR, and TCRdb holds only the in-frame ones, with some missing. The sample carries around 35,000 clones, about 70% recorded once. Regarding the study as a whole: TRBV06-family usage was enriched in top patient clones (8/27) versus controls (2/35). Without HLA matching, higher CD4+ than CD8+ T-LGLL clonality could reflect small sample size. CD4-sorted patient repertoires seemed more clonal than healthy CD4+ repertoires. Approximately 25% of private leukemic clonotypes occurred rarely in other patients' non-leukemic repertoires.

The chain uses TRBV18 and TRBJ1-1, with D unclear. The sample comprised CD4+ T cells from blood buffy coats. The sequence derives from a human donor in good health. CDR3 in DNA: TGTGCCAGCTCACCACTCAACAGCCAGAACACTGAAGCTTTCTTT. This encodes CASSPLNSQNTEAFF.